The 4 T cell receptor beta chains in this list originate from one sample, sequenced in a study of T cells in women clearing cervical HPV infection. TCRdb's copy holds only in-frame clones and misses some; the assay was immunoSEQ multiplex PCR. This sample's table has tens of thousands of clones. The sample taken for sequencing was blood buffy coat. The source is a woman aged 18-70 years with a cervical HPV16 infection that either progressed to CIN3+ or cleared (not recorded which).

Points on this clone: The read finishes 3 residues shy of the CDR3 end, and the germline J gene is used to complete it. This chain connects TRBV19 to TRBJ2-1; 13 bases fit TRBD2. This CDR3 is built from 15 residues. V dropped 4 bases and J dropped 8; count of bases not matched to a gene: 5. Germline V lookup: CDR1 LNHDA, CDR2 SQIVND (reference sequence). The CDR3 region is CASSRGLAGIYEQFF. The DNA read from the CDR3 is TGTGCCAGTAGTAGGGGACTAGCGGGGATTTATGAG. Based on the CDR3 plus reference TRBV19 and TRBJ2-1, the full variable domain is DGGITQSPKYLFRKEGQNVTLSCEQNLNHDAMYWYRQDPGQGLRLIYYSQIVNDFQKGDIAEGYSVSREKKESFPLTVTSAQKNPTAFYLCASSRGLAGIYEQFFGPGTRLTVL.

As regards this clone: Read coverage stops 3 residues before the CDR3 terminus; the germline J gene supplies the remainder. The rearrangement uses TRBV20-1 and TRBJ2-5; the match to TRBD2 covers 8 bases. CDR1 DFQATT and CDR2 SNEGSKA come from the germline V gene (reference sequence). CDR3 length: 17 residues. J lost 3 bases, V lost 3 bases, and 15 bases had no gene match. The CDR3 spells CSASLLSPGLAEETQYF. CDR3 DNA, as far as it was read: TGCAGTGCTAGTCTTTTAAGCCCTGGACTAGCAGAAGAGACC.

As for this clone: From the germline J gene comes the end of the CDR3, since the read stops 3 residues before it. The V and J genes are TRBV2 and TRBJ1-5, with a possible D match to TRBD1 (6 bases). CDR1 is SNHLY, CDR2 FYNNEI, per germline. CDR3 length: 17 amino acids. V was cut by 4 bases and J by 7 bases, with 23 bases left in between. CDR3 region: CASSVSPAGGSLQPQHF. Incomplete CDR3 DNA: TGTGCCAGCAGTGTCTCGCCGGCGGGGGGCTCTCTCCAGCCC.

With regard to this clone: The sequenced fragment ends 3 residues before the CDR3 boundary, so the rest is inferred from the germline J gene. V is TRBV2 and J is TRBJ2-7, with 10 bases aligning to TRBD2. CDR1 and CDR2 (germline): SNHLY, FYNNEI. The CDR3 runs to 14 residues. Germline trimming cut 3 bases from V and 2 bases from J; bases unmatched to any gene: 1. The CDR3: CASSDLAGAYEQYF. The DNA read from the CDR3 is TGTGCCAGCAGTGATCTAGCGGGGGCCTACGAG.